This entry concerns a single T cell receptor beta chain. Its antigen is not identified. This entry comes from a study of metastatic and nonmetastatic thyroid tumors. Study as a whole: From malignant and benign thyroid patients, repertoires in blood and in tumor or nodule tissue were compared.

How the authors handled the data: It was from CDR3 differences across clinicopathological groups that a distant-metastasis classifier for papillary thyroid cancer was built. TCRdb re-analyzed the PCR reads using MiXCR. None of the V and J calls come from the authors' own analysis; TCRdb made them. The sample has tens of thousands of clones, approximately 20% seen once. Study outcomes and limitations: It was reportedly found that TCR beta diversity was significantly higher in malignant thyroid tumors than in benign nodules, a difference seen in both blood and tumor samples.

No patient received treatment before thyroid surgery. The germline V gene encodes CDR1 SGHRS and CDR2 YFSETQ. The CDR3 covers 16 residues. The V and J ends lost 1 base and 5 bases respectively, with 19 bases between them. Material for sequencing was blood. The genes are TRBV5-1 and TRBJ2-7; TRBD1 might be the D (6 bases). This receptor was taken from a male donor with papillary thyroid cancer or a benign thyroid nodule (not recorded which). Some clones in this sample may be carry-over from other donors' samples. CDR3 in amino acids: CASSLSGQINPHEQYF. CDR3 DNA: TGCGCCAGCAGCTTGTCAGGACAGATCAATCCCCACGAGCAGTACTTC.